This T cell receptor (beta chain) derives from a study of regulatory T cells in long-lasting Graves disease. Findings and caveats of the study: The researchers studied only peripheral blood, not thyroid tissue. Patients with persistent Graves' had lower TCR diversity than newly diagnosed patients.

The TCR beta library used iRepertoire HTBI primers with Arm-PCR amplification of CDR3. One entry per CDR3 protein, called by TCRdb with MiXCR from the multiplex PCR reads. The table lists roughly 520,000 distinct CDR3 sequences, around 11% of them singletons, with about 8.3% in the top ten. This CDR3 comprises 17 residues. Trimming shortened V by 5 bases and J by 4 bases, and 22 bases separated the two germline ends. The germline CDR1 and CDR2 sequences are SGHTS and YDEGEE. This clonotype was detected ten times or more. Its target is not known. Time point indicated: newly diagnosed GD, antithyroid drugs for less than 3 months. Researchers made the TCR library from RNA that was extracted from PBMCs. This sample also appeared in a second study, on T cells in Graves' hyperthyroidism and ophthalmopathy. Turning to that study: The study used the HTBI primer set for a first-round RT-PCR of the TCR CDR3. Model predictions of ophthalmopathy came a median 6.5 months before onset.

The clonotype originates from a woman aged 30 to 39 with Graves disease. The material was peripheral blood mononuclear cells (PBMCs), obtained at new diagnosis, from a patient treated with antithyroid drugs. The gene calls are TRBV5-8 and TRBJ2-1, with unresolved D. For the CDR3, the DNA is TGTGCCAGCAGAAGGGATTGGGCCTCTGCCTCTTACAATGAGCAGTTCTTC. Encoded protein: CASRRDWASASYNEQFF. Combining the CDR3 with reference TRBV5-8 and TRBJ2-1 gives the whole variable domain EAGVTQSPTHLIKTRGQQATLRCSPISGHTSVYWYQQALGLGLQFLLWYDEGEERNRGNFPPRFSGRQFPNYSSELNVNALELEDSALYLCASRRDWASASYNEQFFGPGTRLTVL.